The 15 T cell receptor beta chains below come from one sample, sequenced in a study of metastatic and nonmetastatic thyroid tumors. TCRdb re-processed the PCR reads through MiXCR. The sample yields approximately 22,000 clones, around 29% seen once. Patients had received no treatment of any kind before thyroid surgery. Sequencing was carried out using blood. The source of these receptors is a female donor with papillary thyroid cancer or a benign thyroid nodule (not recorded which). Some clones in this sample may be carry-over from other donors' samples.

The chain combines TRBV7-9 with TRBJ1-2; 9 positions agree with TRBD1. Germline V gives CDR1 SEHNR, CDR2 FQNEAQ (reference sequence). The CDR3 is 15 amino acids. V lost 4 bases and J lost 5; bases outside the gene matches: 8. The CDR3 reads CASSSRDRDPYGYTF. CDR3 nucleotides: TGTGCCAGCAGCTCCCGGGACAGGGACCCGTATGGCTACACCTTC.

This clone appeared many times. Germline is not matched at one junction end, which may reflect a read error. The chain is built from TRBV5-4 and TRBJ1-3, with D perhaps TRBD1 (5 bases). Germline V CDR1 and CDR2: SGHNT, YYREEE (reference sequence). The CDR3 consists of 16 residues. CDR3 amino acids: CASTLDTDSEGNTIYF. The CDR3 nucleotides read TGTGCCAGCACCTTGGACACCGACAGCGAGGGAAACACCATATATTTT. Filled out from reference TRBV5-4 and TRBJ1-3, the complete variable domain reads ETGVTQSPTHLIKTRGQQVTLRCSSQSGHNTVSWYQQALGQGPQFIFQYYREEENGRGNFPPRFSGLQFPNYSSELNVNALELDDSALYLCASTLDTDSEGNTIYFGEGSWLTVV.

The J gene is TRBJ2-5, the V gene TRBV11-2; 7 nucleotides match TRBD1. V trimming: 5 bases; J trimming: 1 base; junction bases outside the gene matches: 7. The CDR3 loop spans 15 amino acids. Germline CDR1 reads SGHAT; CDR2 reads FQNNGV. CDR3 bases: TGTGCCAGCAGCGGCTACAGGGGTTCCCAAGAGACCCAGTACTTC. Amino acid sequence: CASSGYRGSQETQYF.

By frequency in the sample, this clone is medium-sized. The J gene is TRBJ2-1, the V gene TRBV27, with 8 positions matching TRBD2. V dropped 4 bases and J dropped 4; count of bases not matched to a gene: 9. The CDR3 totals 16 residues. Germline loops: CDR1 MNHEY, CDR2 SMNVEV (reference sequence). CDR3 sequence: CASSSPTSALYNEQFF. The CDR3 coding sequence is TGTGCCAGCAGTTCTCCGACTAGCGCCCTATACAATGAGCAGTTCTTC.

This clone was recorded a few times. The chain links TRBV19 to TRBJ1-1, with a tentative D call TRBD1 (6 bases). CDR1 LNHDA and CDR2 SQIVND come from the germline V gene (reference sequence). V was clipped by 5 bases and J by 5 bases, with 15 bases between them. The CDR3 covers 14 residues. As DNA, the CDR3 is TGTGCCAGTAGTGCAACAGGGTTGAGAACTGAAGCTTTCTTT. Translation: CASSATGLRTEAFF.

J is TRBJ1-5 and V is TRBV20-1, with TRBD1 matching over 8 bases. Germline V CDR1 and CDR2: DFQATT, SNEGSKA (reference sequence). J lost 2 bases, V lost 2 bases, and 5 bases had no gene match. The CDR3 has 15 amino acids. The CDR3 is CSARPGGFGNQPQHF. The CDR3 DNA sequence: TGCAGTGCTAGACCAGGGGGCTTTGGCAATCAGCCCCAGCATTTT.

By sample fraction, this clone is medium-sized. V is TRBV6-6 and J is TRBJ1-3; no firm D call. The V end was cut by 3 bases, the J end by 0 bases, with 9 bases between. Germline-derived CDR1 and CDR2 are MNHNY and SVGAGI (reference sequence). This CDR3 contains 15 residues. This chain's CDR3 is CASSYTTVSGNTIYF. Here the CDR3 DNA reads TGTGCCAGCAGTTATACGACGGTCTCTGGAAACACCATATATTTT.

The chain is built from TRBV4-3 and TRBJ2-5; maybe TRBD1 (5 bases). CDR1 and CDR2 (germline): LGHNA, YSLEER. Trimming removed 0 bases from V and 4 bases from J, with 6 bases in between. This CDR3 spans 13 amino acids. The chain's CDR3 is CASSQDRAETQYF. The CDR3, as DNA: TGCGCCAGCAGCCAAGACAGGGCAGAGACCCAGTACTTC.

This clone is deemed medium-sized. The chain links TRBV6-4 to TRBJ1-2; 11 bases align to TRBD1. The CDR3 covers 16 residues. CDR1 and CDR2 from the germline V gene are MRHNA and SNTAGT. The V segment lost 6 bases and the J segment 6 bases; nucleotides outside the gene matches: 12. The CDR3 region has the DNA TGTGCCAGCAGCGACGGGACAGGGGGATTGTCCCATGGCTACACCTTC. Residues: CASSDGTGGLSHGYTF.

The CDR3, as DNA: TGTGCCTGGAGACAAAGAGGGACAGGGTTTTTCTCTGGCTACACCTTC. Translating gives CAWRQRGTGFFSGYTF. This chain links TRBV30 with TRBJ1-2; 9 nucleotides line up with TRBD1. Germline V lookup: CDR1 GTSNPN, CDR2 SVGIG (reference sequence). Unmatched junction bases numbered 15, after V lost 3 bases and J lost 7 bases. The CDR3 is 16 amino acids.

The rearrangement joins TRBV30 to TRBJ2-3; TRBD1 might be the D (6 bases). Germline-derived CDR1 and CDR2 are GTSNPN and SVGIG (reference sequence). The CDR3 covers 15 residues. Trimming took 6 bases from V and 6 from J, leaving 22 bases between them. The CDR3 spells CACSDITGFTDTQYF. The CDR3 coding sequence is TGTGCCTGTAGCGATATTACAGGGTTCACGGATACGCAGTATTTT. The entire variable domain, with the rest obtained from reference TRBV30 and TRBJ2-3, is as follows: SQTIHQWPATLVQPVGSPLSLECTVEGTSNPNLYWYRQAAGRGLQLLFYSVGIGQISSEVPQNLSASRPQDRQFILSSKKLLLSDSGFYLCACSDITGFTDTQYFGPGTRLTVL.

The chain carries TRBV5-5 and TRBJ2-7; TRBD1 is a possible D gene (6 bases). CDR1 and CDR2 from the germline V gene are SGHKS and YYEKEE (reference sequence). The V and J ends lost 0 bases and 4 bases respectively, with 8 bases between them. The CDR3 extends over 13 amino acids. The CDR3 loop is CASSLDRVYEQYF. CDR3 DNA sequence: TGTGCCAGCAGCTTGGACAGGGTATACGAGCAGTACTTC.

The CDR3 coding sequence is TGCAGTGCTAGAGTCCGGGACCAGGACTATGGCTACACCTTC. This codes for CSARVRDQDYGYTF. The chain recombines TRBV20-1 with TRBJ1-2; a weak D match, TRBD1 (5 bases). V lost 1 base to trimming and J lost 3 bases, with 12 bases between them. The germline V gene has CDR1 DFQATT and CDR2 SNEGSKA (reference sequence). The CDR3 length is 14 residues.

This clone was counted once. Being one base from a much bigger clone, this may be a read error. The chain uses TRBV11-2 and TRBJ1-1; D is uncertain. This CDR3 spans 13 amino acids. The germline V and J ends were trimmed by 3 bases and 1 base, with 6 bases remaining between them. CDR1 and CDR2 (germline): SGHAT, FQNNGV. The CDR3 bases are TGTGCCAGCAGCTTTGGACGGAACACTGAAGCTTTCTTT. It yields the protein CASSFGRNTEAFF. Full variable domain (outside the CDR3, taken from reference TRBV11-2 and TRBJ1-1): EAGVAQSPRYKIIEKRQSVAFWCNPISGHATLYWYQQILGQGPKLLIQFQNNGVVDDSQLPKDRFSAERLKGVDSTLKIQPAKLEDSAVYLCASSFGRNTEAFFGQGTRLTVV.

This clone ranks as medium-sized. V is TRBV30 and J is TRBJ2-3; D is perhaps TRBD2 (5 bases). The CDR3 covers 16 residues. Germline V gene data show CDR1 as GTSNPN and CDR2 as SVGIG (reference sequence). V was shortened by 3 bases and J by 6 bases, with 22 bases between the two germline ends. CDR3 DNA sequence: TGTGCCTGGAGGGCCTTCCTTACAGCGGAGGTGGATACGCAGTATTTT. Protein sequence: CAWRAFLTAEVDTQYF.